The 28 T cell receptor beta chains given below trace back to one sample, sequenced in a study of CD8+CD57+ T cells in acquired aplastic anemia. Profiles of TCR beta VDJ and CDR3 were generated from a genomic DNA template. TCRdb used MiXCR to reprocess the reads, holding one entry per CDR3 protein. The sample records over 150,000 distinct CDR3 sequences, about 48% being singletons. Those patients picked for sequencing had displayed CD8+CD57+ cell expansion on flow cytometry. The sample comprised sorted CD4+, CD8+, or CD8+CD57+ T cells (not recorded which) from PBMCs. The source of these receptors is a human donor with aplastic anemia.

J is TRBJ2-2 and V is TRBV2, with no clear D. The CDR3 consists of 14 residues. V shed 4 bases and J shed 2 bases, with 8 bases lying between them. The germline V gene encodes CDR1 SNHLY and CDR2 FYNNEI. The CDR3, as DNA: TGTGCCAGCAGTGTTCAGATTAACACCGGGGAGCTGTTTTTT. Translating gives CASSVQINTGELFF.

This chain links TRBV29-1 with TRBJ2-7; no clear D gene. V was shortened by 1 base and J by 7 bases, with 11 bases between the two germline ends. The CDR3 loop spans 12 amino acids. CDR1 is SQVTM, CDR2 ANQGSEA, per germline. The CDR3: CSVEGLTLEQYF. The CDR3 region has the DNA TGCAGCGTTGAAGGCCTGACCCTGGAGCAGTACTTC.

This clonotype was found a few times. This chain connects TRBV15 to TRBJ1-1; possibly TRBD1 for D (5 bases). The CDR3 contains 17 residues. The germline CDR1 and CDR2 sequences are LNHNV and YYDKDF (reference sequence). V lost 3 bases and J 3 bases, leaving 20 bases between the germline ends. For the CDR3, the DNA is TGTGCCACCAGCAGGGGCGCAGGGAAGGGAAAGGACACTGAAGCTTTCTTT. Its protein product is CATSRGAGKGKDTEAFF.

This clonotype was picked up many times. V and J are TRBV6-1 and TRBJ1-1; D might be TRBD1 (5 bases). V lost 7 bases, J lost 3 bases, and 18 bases lay in between. This CDR3 comprises 15 residues. Germline CDR1 is MNHNS and CDR2 is SASEGT. CDR3 DNA sequence: TGTGCCAGCACCCTGCCGGGGGGAGCGGACACTGAAGCTTTCTTT. It is translated as CASTLPGGADTEAFF.

This clonotype was seen only once. The rearrangement joins TRBV29-1 to TRBJ1-2; D is undetermined. The germline gives CDR1 SQVTM, CDR2 ANQGSEA. The CDR3 covers 13 residues. The ends were cut back, 1 base at V and 3 bases at J, with 9 bases in the middle. The CDR3 DNA is TGCAGCGTTGAAGGCGGGGTTGACTATGGCTACACCTTC. As protein: CSVEGGVDYGYTF.

The genes are TRBV6-5 and TRBJ2-7; D uncertain. The germline gives CDR1 MNHEY, CDR2 SVGAGI. The CDR3 is made up of 14 amino acids. Between the trimmed V and J ends, which lost 0 bases and 5 bases, there was a span of 11 bases. The CDR3 here is CASSYSSSPNEQYF. The CDR3 DNA follows: TGTGCCAGCAGTTACTCGTCCAGTCCCAACGAGCAGTACTTC.

This clonotype appeared many times. The rearrangement joins TRBV6-2 or TRBV6-3 to TRBJ2-2; D remains ambiguous. The CDR3 contains 15 residues. Trimming left V 2 bases short and J 1 base short, with 8 bases between. In germline, CDR1 is MNHEY, CDR2 SVGEGT. CDR3 loop: CASSYDGRNTGELFF. CDR3 coding DNA: TGTGCCAGCAGTTACGACGGGCGGAACACCGGGGAGCTGTTTTTT.

The rearrangement uses TRBV19 and TRBJ1-2; a possible D gene is TRBD1 (6 bases). Trimming removed 4 bases at V and 6 bases at J, with 9 bases between. Germline V gives CDR1 LNHDA, CDR2 SQIVND (reference sequence). The CDR3 has 12 residues. As DNA, the CDR3 is TGTGCCAGTAGTAGCTACAGGGATGGCTACACCTTC. The encoded protein is CASSSYRDGYTF.

The rearrangement uses TRBV25-1 and TRBJ2-1; D possibly matches TRBD1 or TRBD2 (5 bases each). The CDR3 is 14 residues long. Between the trimmed V and J ends, which lost 8 bases and 2 bases, there was a span of 13 bases. CDR1 is MGHDK, CDR2 SYGVNS, per germline. CDR3 sequence (DNA): TGTGCCAGCCTCATGGGGACGGCCTACAATGAGCAGTTCTTC. Protein product: CASLMGTAYNEQFF.

This chain joins TRBV2 and TRBJ1-2; the match to TRBD1 covers 9 bases. Germline loops: CDR1 SNHLY, CDR2 FYNNEI. Losses at the gene ends were 4 bases for V and 8 bases for J; bases not matched to a gene: 5. This CDR3 has 13 residues. CDR3 sequence (DNA): TGTGCCAGCAGTGCGGGGACAGGGCCGGGCTACACCTTC. Translated: CASSAGTGPGYTF.

Many counts were recorded for this clonotype. The chain uses TRBV5-4 and TRBJ2-7; 9 bases agree with TRBD2. With V trimmed by 1 base and J by 4 bases, 3 bases remained unmatched. Germline V lookup: CDR1 SGHNT, CDR2 YYREEE (reference sequence). This CDR3 is 14 amino acids long. As DNA, the CDR3 is TGTGCCAGCAGCTTGTCAGCGGGGGGTTACGAGCAGTACTTC. It encodes CASSLSAGGYEQYF.

The chain uses TRBV29-1 and TRBJ2-2; perhaps TRBD1 as D (5 bases). This CDR3 is built from 13 residues. Germline V gene data show CDR1 as SQVTM and CDR2 as ANQGSEA. Trimming removed 5 bases from V and 5 bases from J, with 12 bases in between. The CDR3, as DNA: TGCAGCGTTCTCCAGGGCACTACCGGGGAGCTGTTTTTT. Its translation is CSVLQGTTGELFF.

This sequence joins TRBV12-3 or TRBV12-4 and TRBJ1-3, with D unclear. The CDR3 contains 13 residues. The V end lost 3 bases, the J end lost 0 bases, and 3 bases lay between the germline ends. CDR3 protein: CASSFDSGNTIYF. The CDR3, as DNA: TGTGCCAGCAGTTTTGACTCTGGAAACACCATATATTTT.

The CDR3 spells CASSQGGQGVSNQPQHF. CDR3 nucleotide sequence: TGCGCCAGCAGCCAGGGTGGACAGGGAGTAAGCAATCAGCCCCAGCATTTT. This rearrangement joins TRBV4-1 to TRBJ1-5; 8 bases are shared with TRBD1. CDR3 length: 17 amino acids. Germline CDR1 and CDR2: MGHRA and YSYEKL. V trimming: 3 bases; J trimming: 1 base; junction bases outside the gene matches: 8.

This clonotype was seen a handful of times. The rearrangement joins TRBV27 to TRBJ2-1; TRBD2 agrees at 9 bases. V lost 2 bases and J lost 4; bases outside the gene matches: 9. The germline V gene encodes CDR1 MNHEY and CDR2 SMNVEV (reference sequence). This CDR3 has 17 residues. CDR3 bases: TGTGCCAGCAGTTTAAGGGAAAGCGGGGGGCTTTACAATGAGCAGTTCTTC. It yields the protein CASSLRESGGLYNEQFF.

This chain uses TRBV19 with TRBJ2-7, with 9 bases matching TRBD1. The CDR3 length is 14 residues. Per germline, CDR1 LNHDA and CDR2 SQIVND (reference sequence). V shed 3 bases, J shed 3 bases, and the junction held 3 bases outside the gene matches. CDR3 coding DNA: TGTGCCAGTAGTATCAAGACAGGGGGCTACGAGCAGTACTTC. This encodes CASSIKTGGYEQYF.

With regard to this clonotype: This may be a read error: a much more frequent sequence differs by one nucleotide. The chain uses TRBV10-1 and TRBJ2-4; D remains ambiguous. Germline V gene data show CDR1 as WNHNN and CDR2 as SYGVQD (reference sequence). The CDR3 is 14 residues long. The DNA of the CDR3 is TGCGCCAGACCCTTTGGAGTGGCCAAAAACGTTCAGTACTTC. As protein: CARPFGVAKNVQYF.

In this sample, this clonotype turned up a few times. The chain links TRBV4-2 to TRBJ2-1; the D gene is possibly TRBD1 (6 bases). Per germline, CDR1 LGHNA and CDR2 YNFKEQ. The V end was cut by 3 bases, the J end by 7 bases, with 19 bases between. This CDR3 is built from 16 residues. CDR3 amino acids: CASSHPGQQGQNEQFF. The CDR3 DNA sequence: TGTGCCAGCAGCCACCCGGGCCAACAGGGTCAAAATGAGCAGTTCTTC.

About this clonotype itself: It may be a read error: a sequence one base away is much more abundant. The chain employs TRBV12-3 or TRBV12-4 and TRBJ2-2; weak D call: TRBD2 (6 bases). The length of the CDR3 is 13 residues. In DNA form, the CDR3 reads TGTGCCAGCAGTCTGAACCCTACCGGGGGGCTGTTTTTT. Protein product: CASSLNPTGGLFF.

This clonotype was recorded at least ten times. The V call is TRBV5-1, the J call TRBJ1-2; TRBD1 is a possible D gene (6 bases). Germline V lookup: CDR1 SGHRS, CDR2 YFSETQ. The V end lost 4 bases, the J end lost 4 bases, and 17 bases lay between the germline ends. The CDR3 loop spans 15 amino acids. The chain's CDR3 is CASSLFRTASYGYTF. CDR3 DNA: TGCGCCAGCAGCCTGTTCCGGACAGCCAGCTATGGCTACACCTTC.

V usage is TRBV2 and J usage is TRBJ2-6; maybe TRBD1 (6 bases). This CDR3 is built from 17 residues. CDR1 and CDR2 (germline): SNHLY, FYNNEI. Trimming left V 6 bases short and J 2 bases short, with 17 bases between. CDR3 region: CASRLGTIFPGANVLTF. The DNA of the CDR3 is TGTGCCAGCAGGCTCGGGACAATCTTTCCTGGGGCCAACGTCCTGACTTTC.

The CDR3 is CASSLGPDNEQFF. The CDR3 DNA is TGTGCCAGCAGCTTAGGGCCGGACAATGAGCAGTTCTTC. The chain recombines TRBV9 with TRBJ2-1; the D is unclear. The CDR3 consists of 13 residues. V was pared by 4 bases and J by 5 bases, with 10 bases between. Germline values: CDR1 SGDLS, CDR2 YYNGEE.

The chain carries TRBV10-3 and TRBJ2-5, with TRBD2 matching over 11 bases. The ends lost 6 bases at V and 5 bases at J; junction bases unmatched: 8. The CDR3 contains 15 residues. The V gene's germline CDR1 is ENHRY and CDR2 SYGVKD. The CDR3, as DNA: TGTGCCATCAGAAGAGATAGCGGGGGGGCGGAGACCCAGTACTTC. It codes for CAIRRDSGGAETQYF.

This clonotype appeared a few times. This chain uses TRBV29-1 with TRBJ2-2; tentatively, D is TRBD2 (6 bases). The germline V gene has CDR1 SQVTM and CDR2 ANQGSEA. The V gene lost 4 bases and the J gene lost 0 bases, with 9 bases spanning the gap. This CDR3 is built from 14 residues. This CDR3 reads CSVARGTNTGELFF. CDR3 DNA sequence: TGCAGCGTTGCTCGGGGGACGAACACCGGGGAGCTGTTTTTT.

This sequence joins TRBV25-1 and TRBJ1-4; D perhaps matches TRBD1 (6 bases). The CDR3 runs to 14 residues. V lost 3 bases to trimming and J lost 5 bases, with 10 bases between them. In germline, CDR1 is MGHDK, CDR2 SYGVNS. In nucleotides, the CDR3 is TGTGCCAGCAGTGACGGACAGCAAAATGAAAAACTGTTTTTT. Residues: CASSDGQQNEKLFF. The full variable domain, in which reference TRBV25-1 and TRBJ1-4 provide the parts outside the CDR3, is EADIYQTPRYLVIGTGKKITLECSQTMGHDKMYWYQQDPGMELHLIHYSYGVNSTEKGDLSSESTVSRIRTEHFPLTLESARPSHTSQYLCASSDGQQNEKLFFGSGTQLSVL.

The chain combines TRBV29-1 with TRBJ2-3, with TRBD2 as a possible D gene (6 bases). The germline V gene has CDR1 SQVTM and CDR2 ANQGSEA. V lost 4 bases and J lost 0, with 8 bases in between. This CDR3 contains 13 residues. CDR3 sequence: CSVVAVSTDTQYF. The CDR3 DNA reads as TGCAGCGTTGTAGCGGTTAGCACAGATACGCAGTATTTT.

The chain carries TRBV24-1 and TRBJ2-1; D is unresolved. This CDR3 has 13 amino acids. Deletions cut 5 bases from V and 5 bases from J, with 9 bases between. CDR1 is KGHDR and CDR2 is SFDVKD in the germline V gene. The CDR3 coding sequence is TGTGCCACCAGTGTGGGTCTCAACAATGAGCAGTTCTTC. This encodes CATSVGLNNEQFF.

The chain uses TRBV7-9 and TRBJ2-7; 10 positions match TRBD1. J lost 3 bases, V lost 9 bases, and 2 bases had no gene match. The CDR3 runs 12 residues. The germline V gene has CDR1 SEHNR and CDR2 FQNEAQ (reference sequence). CDR3 region: CASWDRGYEQYF. DNA for the CDR3: TGTGCCAGTTGGGACAGGGGCTACGAGCAGTACTTC.